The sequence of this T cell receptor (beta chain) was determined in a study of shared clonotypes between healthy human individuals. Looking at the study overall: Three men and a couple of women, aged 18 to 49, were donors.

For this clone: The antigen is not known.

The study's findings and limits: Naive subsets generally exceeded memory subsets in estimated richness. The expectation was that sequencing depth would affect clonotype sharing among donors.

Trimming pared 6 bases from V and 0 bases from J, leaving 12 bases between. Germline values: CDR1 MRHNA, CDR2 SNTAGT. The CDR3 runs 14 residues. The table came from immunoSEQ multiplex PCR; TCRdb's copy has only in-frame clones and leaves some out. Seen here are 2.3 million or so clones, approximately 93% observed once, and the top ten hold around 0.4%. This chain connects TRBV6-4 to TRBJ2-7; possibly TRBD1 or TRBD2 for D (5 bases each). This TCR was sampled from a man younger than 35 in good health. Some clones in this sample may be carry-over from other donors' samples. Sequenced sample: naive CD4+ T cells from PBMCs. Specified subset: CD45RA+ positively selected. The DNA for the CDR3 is TGTGCCAGCAGCCCTGAGGGGCACTCCTACGAGCAGTACTTC. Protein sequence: CASSPEGHSYEQYF.